The clone carrying this T cell receptor (beta chain) appeared a single time. The data were produced by immunoSEQ multiplex PCR, yet TCRdb's version contains in-frame clones alone and is incomplete. The top ten clones hold 0.44% of a sample with approximately 120,000 clones, roughly 97% of them seen once. The data stem from a study of T cell changes during pregnancy in multiple sclerosis. The CDR3 runs to 14 residues. The rearrangement uses TRBV21-1 and TRBJ2-5; no DNA check was done on the table's D call, TRBD1. TRBV21-1 is shown as a pseudogene. The sample consisted of peripheral blood, taken after pregnancy. This sequence originates from a female donor with multiple sclerosis, enrolled in a pregnancy study. CDR3 protein: CAVSRTGGAETQYF. In DNA form, the CDR3 reads TGTGCCGTGTCCCGAACTGGGGGCGCAGAGACCCAGTACTTC.